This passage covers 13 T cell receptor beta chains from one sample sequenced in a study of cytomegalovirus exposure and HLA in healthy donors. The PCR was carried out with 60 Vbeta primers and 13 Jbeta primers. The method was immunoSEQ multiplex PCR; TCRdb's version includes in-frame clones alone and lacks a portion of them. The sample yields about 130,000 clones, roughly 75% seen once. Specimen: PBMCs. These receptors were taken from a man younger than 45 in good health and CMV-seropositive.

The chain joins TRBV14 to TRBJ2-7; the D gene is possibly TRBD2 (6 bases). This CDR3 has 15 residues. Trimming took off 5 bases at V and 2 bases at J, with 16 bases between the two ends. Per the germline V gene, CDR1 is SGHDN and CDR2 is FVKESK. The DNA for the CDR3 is TGTGCCAGCAGCTCAACGCGGGACGGAACCTACGAGCAGTACTTC. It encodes CASSSTRDGTYEQYF. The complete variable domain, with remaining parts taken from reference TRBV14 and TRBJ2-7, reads EAGVTQFPSHSVIEKGQTVTLRCDPISGHDNLYWYRRVMGKEIKFLLHFVKESKQDESGMPNNRFLAERTGGTYSTLKVQPAELEDSGVYFCASSSTRDGTYEQYFGPGTRLTVT.

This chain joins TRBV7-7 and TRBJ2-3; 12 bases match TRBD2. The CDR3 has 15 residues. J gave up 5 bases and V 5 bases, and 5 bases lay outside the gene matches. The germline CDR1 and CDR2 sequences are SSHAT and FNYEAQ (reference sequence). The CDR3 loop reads CASSQTSGRIDTQYF. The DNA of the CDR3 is TGTGCCAGCAGCCAAACTAGCGGGAGGATAGATACGCAGTATTTT.

The CDR3 coding sequence is TGTGCCAGCAGCAAAGTCCGCGAGGTCACTGAAGCTTTCTTT. Protein product: CASSKVREVTEAFF. This chain links TRBV21-1 with TRBJ1-1. TRBV21-1 is reported as a pseudogene. The length of the CDR3 is 14 residues.

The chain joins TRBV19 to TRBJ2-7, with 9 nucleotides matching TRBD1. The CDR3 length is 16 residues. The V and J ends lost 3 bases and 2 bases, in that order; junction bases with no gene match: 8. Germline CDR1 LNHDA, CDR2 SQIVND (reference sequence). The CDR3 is CASSISVTGGPYEQYF. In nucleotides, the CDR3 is TGTGCCAGTAGTATTTCGGTTACAGGGGGCCCCTACGAGCAGTACTTC.

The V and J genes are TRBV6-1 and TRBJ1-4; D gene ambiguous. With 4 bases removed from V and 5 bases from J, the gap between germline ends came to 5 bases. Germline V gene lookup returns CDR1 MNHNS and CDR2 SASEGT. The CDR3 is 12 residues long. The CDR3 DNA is TGTGCCAGCAGTGTCTTGAATGAAAAACTGTTTTTT. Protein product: CASSVLNEKLFF.

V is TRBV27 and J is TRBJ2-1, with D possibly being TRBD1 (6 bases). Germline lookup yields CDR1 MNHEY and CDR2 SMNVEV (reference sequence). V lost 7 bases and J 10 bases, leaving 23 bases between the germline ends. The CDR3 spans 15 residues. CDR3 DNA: TGTGCCAGCACCCCGGACAGATACCAACTAGGGGAGCAGTTCTTC. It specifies CASTPDRYQLGEQFF.

The chain's CDR3 is CASSSDKGLLAEAFF. The CDR3 region has the DNA TGTGCCAGCAGTTCCGATAAGGGACTTCTGGCTGAAGCTTTCTTT. This chain uses TRBV27 with TRBJ1-1, with D possibly being TRBD1 (5 bases). Germline CDR1 MNHEY, CDR2 SMNVEV (reference sequence). V dropped 4 bases and J dropped 6 bases, with 18 bases sitting between them. This CDR3 contains 15 residues.

The CDR3 region has the DNA TGTGCCAGCAGCGTAAATACAGGGCCTTGGATTTCCTACGAGCAGTACTTC. Residues: CASSVNTGPWISYEQYF. The genes are TRBV7-2 and TRBJ2-7, with a possible D match to TRBD1 (6 bases). The V gene's germline CDR1 is SGHTA and CDR2 FQGNSA. V shed 5 bases and J shed 1 base, with 21 bases lying between them. This CDR3 spans 17 amino acids.

CDR3 region: CASSAEGTGVTGELFF. CDR3 coding DNA: TGTGCCAGTAGTGCGGAGGGGACCGGGGTCACCGGGGAGCTGTTTTTT. This chain joins TRBV19 and TRBJ2-2; possible D gene TRBD2, 6 bases. Germline CDR1 LNHDA, CDR2 SQIVND (reference sequence). V lost 5 bases and J lost 4, with 17 bases in between. This CDR3 has 16 amino acids.

CDR3 residues: CASRHGDRGYEQYF. As DNA, the CDR3 is TGTGCCAGCAGACACGGGGACAGAGGCTACGAGCAGTACTTC. The rearrangement uses TRBV4-2 and TRBJ2-7; 7 nucleotides match TRBD1. V was pared by 6 bases and J by 3 bases, with 8 bases of the junction left unmatched. The CDR3 spans 14 residues. Germline assignment: CDR1 LGHNA and CDR2 YNFKEQ.

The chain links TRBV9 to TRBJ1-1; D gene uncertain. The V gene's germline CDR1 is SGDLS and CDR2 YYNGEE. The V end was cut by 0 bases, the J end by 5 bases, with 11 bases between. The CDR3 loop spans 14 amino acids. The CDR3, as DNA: TGTGCCAGCAGCGTAGGGGCGCCGGGAACTGAAGCTTTCTTT. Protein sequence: CASSVGAPGTEAFF.

This chain's CDR3 is CASSPTGGSGYGYTF. For the CDR3, the DNA is TGCGCCAGCAGCCCTACAGGGGGCTCTGGGTATGGCTACACCTTC. This chain joins TRBV5-1 and TRBJ1-2; 9 bases are a match to TRBD1. This CDR3 is built from 15 residues. Germline CDR1 is SGHRS and CDR2 is YFSETQ. With V trimmed by 4 bases and J by 5 bases, 9 bases remained unmatched.

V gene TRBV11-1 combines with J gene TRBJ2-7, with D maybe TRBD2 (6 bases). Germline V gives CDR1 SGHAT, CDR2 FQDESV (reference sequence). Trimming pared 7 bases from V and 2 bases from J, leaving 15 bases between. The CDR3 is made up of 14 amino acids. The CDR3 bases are TGTGCCAGCACCGAGGAAGCGGGCGCCTACGAGCAGTACTTC. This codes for CASTEEAGAYEQYF. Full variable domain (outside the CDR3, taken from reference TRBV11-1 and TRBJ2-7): EAEVAQSPRYKITEKSQAVAFWCDPISGHATLYWYRQILGQGPELLVQFQDESVVDDSQLPKDRFSAERLKGVDSTLKIQPAELGDSAMYLCASTEEAGAYEQYFGPGTRLTVT.